The rows below give T cell receptor beta chains drawn from one sample of a study of T-cell memory formation after mild COVID-19. TCRdb reprocessed the 5' RACE reads via MiXCR and lists one record per CDR3 protein. Here the sample spans some 320,000 distinct CDR3 sequences, 13% to 15% being singletons. Sequenced sample: PBMCs or a T cell subset sorted from them (not recorded which). These receptors all stem from a man younger than 35 who had mild COVID-19 (a few samples of this study predate the infection). Cell type and time point are not known. Each CDR3 is given with its conserved first and last residue.

CASRMLNVGNEQFF	TRBV12-3/TRBV12-4
CASSVTGQGRTEAFF	TRBV7-2
CASSTRFPSSPRLANTGELFF	TRBV7-9
CASRRQPTTTTDTQYF	TRBV2
CASSLNLQGGETQYF	TRBV5-1
CASSLPLGDTQYF	TRBV7-9
CASRLAGITDTQYF	TRBV12-3/TRBV12-4
CSVDRTSGRFDEQFF	TRBV29-1
CASSEPRTLRGAFF	TRBV25-1
CASSARPVHYEQYF	TRBV19
CASSLAPGTGGPGYTF	TRBV7-3
CASSFGTSGGSETQYF	TRBV5-1
CASSDGVDIQYF	TRBV6-1
CASSILGGVNNEQFF	TRBV6-5
CASSLARHLTQYF	TRBV12-3/TRBV12-4
CATTSRDIAETQYF	TRBV28
CASSIQGAYEQYF	TRBV18
CASSKGTAPGVGAGNTIYF	TRBV21-1
CASSQEWGRAYEKLFF	TRBV4-3
CASSLVSSRNEQYF	TRBV7-9
CASRGTTQETQYF	TRBV7-9
CASSHPLAGHTDTQYF	TRBV7-2
CASSSAGSHTEAFF	TRBV7-3
CSATKRGRAEPYEQYF	TRBV20-1
CASSSTGALVGYTF	TRBV7-2
CASRRTSGAQEQYF	TRBV5-1
CASSHWGRGGTEAFF	TRBV19
CASSVGQGGIGELFF	TRBV5-1
CASSPSAGFTDTQYF	TRBV6-2/TRBV6-3
CASSPPDGSSYNSPLHF	TRBV7-9
CASSIPTSDTDTQYF	TRBV7-2